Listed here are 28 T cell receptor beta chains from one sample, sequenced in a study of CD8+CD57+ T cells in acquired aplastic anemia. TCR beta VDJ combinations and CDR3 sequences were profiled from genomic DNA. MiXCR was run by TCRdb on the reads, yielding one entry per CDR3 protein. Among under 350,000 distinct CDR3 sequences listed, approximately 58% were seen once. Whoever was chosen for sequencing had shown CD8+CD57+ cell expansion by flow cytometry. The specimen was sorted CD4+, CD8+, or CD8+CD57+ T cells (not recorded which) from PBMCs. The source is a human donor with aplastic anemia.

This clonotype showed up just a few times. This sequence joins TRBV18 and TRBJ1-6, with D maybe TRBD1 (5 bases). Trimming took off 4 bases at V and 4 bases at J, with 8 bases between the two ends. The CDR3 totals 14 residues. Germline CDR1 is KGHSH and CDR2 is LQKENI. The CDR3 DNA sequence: TGTGCCAGCTCACTAGACAGTTATAATTCACCCCTCCACTTT. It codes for CASSLDSYNSPLHF. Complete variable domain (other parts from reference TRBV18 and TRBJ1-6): NAGVMQNPRHLVRRRGQEARLRCSPMKGHSHVYWYRQLPEEGLKFMVYLQKENIIDESGMPKERFSAEFPKEGPSILRIQQVVRGDSAAYFCASSLDSYNSPLHFGNGTRLTVT.

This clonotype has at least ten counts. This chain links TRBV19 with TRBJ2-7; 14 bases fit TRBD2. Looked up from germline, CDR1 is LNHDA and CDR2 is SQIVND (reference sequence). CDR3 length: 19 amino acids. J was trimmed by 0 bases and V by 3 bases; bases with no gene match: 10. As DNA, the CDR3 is TGTGCCAGTAGTATGGGGACCCGGGGACTAGCGGGAGCCTCCTACGAGCAGTACTTC. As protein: CASSMGTRGLAGASYEQYF.

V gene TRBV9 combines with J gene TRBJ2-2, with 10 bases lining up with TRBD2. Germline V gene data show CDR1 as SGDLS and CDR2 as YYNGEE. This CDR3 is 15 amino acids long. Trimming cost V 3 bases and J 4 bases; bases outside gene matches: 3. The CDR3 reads CASSAQREGTGELFF. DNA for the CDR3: TGTGCCAGCAGCGCTCAGCGGGAGGGCACCGGGGAGCTGTTTTTT. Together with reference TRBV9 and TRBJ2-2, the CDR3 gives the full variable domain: DSGVTQTPKHLITATGQRVTLRCSPRSGDLSVYWYQQSLDQGLQFLIQYYNGEERAKGNILERFSAQQFPDLHSELNLSSLELGDSALYFCASSAQREGTGELFFGEGSRLTVL.

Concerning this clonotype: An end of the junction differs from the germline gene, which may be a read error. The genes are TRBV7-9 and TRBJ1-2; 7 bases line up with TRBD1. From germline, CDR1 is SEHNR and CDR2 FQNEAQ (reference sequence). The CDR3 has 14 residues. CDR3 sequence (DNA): TGCGCCAGCAGCGACATCGACAGGGCGACTGGCTACACCTTC. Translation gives CASSDIDRATGYTF.

The CDR3 sequence is CASRTGGVTGELFF. The CDR3 nucleotides are TGTGCCAGCAGGACAGGGGGCGTCACCGGGGAGCTGTTTTTT. The V call is TRBV6-5, the J call TRBJ2-2, with 10 nucleotides matching TRBD1. Looked up from germline, CDR1 is MNHEY and CDR2 is SVGAGI. The CDR3 is made up of 14 amino acids. The V segment lost 6 bases and the J segment 4 bases; nucleotides outside the gene matches: 2.

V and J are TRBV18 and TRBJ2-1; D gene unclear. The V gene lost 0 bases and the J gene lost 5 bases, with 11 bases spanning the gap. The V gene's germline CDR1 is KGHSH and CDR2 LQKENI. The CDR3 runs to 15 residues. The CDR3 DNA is TGTGCCAGCTCACCACCGAATGGTGGGGACAATGAGCAGTTCTTC. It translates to CASSPPNGGDNEQFF.

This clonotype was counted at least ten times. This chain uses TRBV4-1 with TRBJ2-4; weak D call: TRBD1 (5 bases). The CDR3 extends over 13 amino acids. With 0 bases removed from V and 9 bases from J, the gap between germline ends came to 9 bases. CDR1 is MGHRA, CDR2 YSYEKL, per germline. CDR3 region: CASSQETGGIQYF. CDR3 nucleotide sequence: TGCGCCAGCAGCCAAGAAACAGGCGGCATTCAGTACTTC.

The CDR3 reads CASSRSGSYNEQFF. As DNA, the CDR3 is TGTGCCAGCAGCCGGTCCGGCTCCTACAATGAGCAGTTCTTC. The chain recombines TRBV7-3 with TRBJ2-1, with no clear D. Germline V CDR1 and CDR2: SGHTA, FQGTGA. The CDR3 sequence is 14 residues long. V was pared by 5 bases and J by 0 bases, with 8 bases between. Together with reference TRBV7-3 and TRBJ2-1, the CDR3 gives the full variable domain: GAGVSQTPSNKVTEKGKYVELRCDPISGHTALYWYRQSLGQGPEFLIYFQGTGAADDSGLPNDRFFAVRPEGSVSTLKIQRTERGDSAVYLCASSRSGSYNEQFFGPGTRLTVL.

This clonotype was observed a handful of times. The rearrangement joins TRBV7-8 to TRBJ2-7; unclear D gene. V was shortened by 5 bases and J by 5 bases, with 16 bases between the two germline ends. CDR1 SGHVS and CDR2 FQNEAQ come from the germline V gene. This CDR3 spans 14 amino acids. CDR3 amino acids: CASSRIHDRDEQYF. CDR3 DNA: TGTGCCAGCAGCCGCATTCACGATCGGGACGAGCAGTACTTC.

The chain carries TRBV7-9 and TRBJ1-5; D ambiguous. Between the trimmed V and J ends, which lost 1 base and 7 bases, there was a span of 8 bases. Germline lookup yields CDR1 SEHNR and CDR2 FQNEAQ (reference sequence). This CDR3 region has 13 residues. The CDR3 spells CASSLEAEQPQHF. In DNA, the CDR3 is TGTGCCAGCAGCTTAGAGGCAGAACAGCCCCAGCATTTT.

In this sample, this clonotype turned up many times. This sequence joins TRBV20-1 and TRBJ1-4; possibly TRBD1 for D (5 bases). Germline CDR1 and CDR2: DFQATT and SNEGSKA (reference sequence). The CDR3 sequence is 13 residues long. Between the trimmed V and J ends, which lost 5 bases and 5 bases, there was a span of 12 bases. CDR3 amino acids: CSAAEKGNEKLFF. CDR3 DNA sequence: TGCAGTGCTGCAGAAAAGGGGAATGAAAAACTGTTTTTT.

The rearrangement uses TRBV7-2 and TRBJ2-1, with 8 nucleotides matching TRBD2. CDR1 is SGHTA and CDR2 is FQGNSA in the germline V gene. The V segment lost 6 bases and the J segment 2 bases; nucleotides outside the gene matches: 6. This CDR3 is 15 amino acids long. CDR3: CASRRGDSAYNEQFF. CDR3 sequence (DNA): TGTGCCAGCAGGCGGGGGGATTCGGCCTACAATGAGCAGTTCTTC.

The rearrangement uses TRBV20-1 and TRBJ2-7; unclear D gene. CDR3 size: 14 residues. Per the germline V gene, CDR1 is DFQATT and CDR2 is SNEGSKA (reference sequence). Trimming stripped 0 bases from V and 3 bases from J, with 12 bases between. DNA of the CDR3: TGCAGTGCTAGAGATCTGGGGATCGGCTACGAGCAGTACTTC. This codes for CSARDLGIGYEQYF.

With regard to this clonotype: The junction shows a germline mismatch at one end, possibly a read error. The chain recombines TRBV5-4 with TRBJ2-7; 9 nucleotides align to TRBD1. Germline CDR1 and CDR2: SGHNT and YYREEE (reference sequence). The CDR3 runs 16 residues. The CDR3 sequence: CASSQDLGTGTYEQYF. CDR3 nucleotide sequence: TGCGCCAGCAGCCAAGATCTAGGGACAGGGACCTACGAGCAGTACTTC.

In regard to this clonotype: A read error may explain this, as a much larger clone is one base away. CDR3 protein: CASRWPGATEAFF. CDR3 coding DNA: TGTGCCAGCAGGTGGCCGGGGGCGACTGAAGCTTTCTTT. The rearrangement links TRBV6-5 to TRBJ1-1, with D perhaps TRBD1 (6 bases). CDR3 length: 13 amino acids. Trimming took 6 bases from V and 5 from J, leaving 13 bases between them. Germline CDR1 reads MNHEY; CDR2 reads SVGAGI.

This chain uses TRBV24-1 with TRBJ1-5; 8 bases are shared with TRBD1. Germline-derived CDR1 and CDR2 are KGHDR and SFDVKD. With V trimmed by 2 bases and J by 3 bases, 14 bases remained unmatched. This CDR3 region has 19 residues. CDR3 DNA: TGTGCCACCAGTGATTCAAAGACAGGGGAGAGTGTGTTCAATCAGCCCCAGCATTTT. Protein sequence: CATSDSKTGESVFNQPQHF.

The CDR3 protein is CASSLGLDGVLWPQHF. The CDR3 nucleotides are TGTGCCAGCAGCTTAGGTCTGGACGGGGTTTTGTGGCCCCAGCATTTT. The genes are TRBV7-8 and TRBJ1-5; D is unresolved. Germline V CDR1 and CDR2: SGHVS, FQNEAQ. CDR3 size: 16 residues. Trimming took 1 base from V and 9 from J, leaving 19 bases between them.

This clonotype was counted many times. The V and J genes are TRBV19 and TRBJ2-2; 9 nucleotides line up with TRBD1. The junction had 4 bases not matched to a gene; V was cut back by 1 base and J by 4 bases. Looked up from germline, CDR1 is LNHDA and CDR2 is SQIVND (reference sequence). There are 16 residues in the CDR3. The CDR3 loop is CASSIGDRVSTGELFF. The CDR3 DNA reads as TGTGCCAGTAGTATAGGGGACAGGGTCTCCACCGGGGAGCTGTTTTTT.

CDR3 in DNA: TGTGCCAGCAGCCAAGAAGGGACAGGGTTTTTCGGCTACACCTTC. Residues: CASSQEGTGFFGYTF. This chain joins TRBV14 and TRBJ1-2; 9 bases are shared with TRBD1. The CDR3 consists of 15 residues. Losses at the gene ends were 0 bases for V and 8 bases for J; bases not matched to a gene: 7. Germline V lookup: CDR1 SGHDN, CDR2 FVKESK.

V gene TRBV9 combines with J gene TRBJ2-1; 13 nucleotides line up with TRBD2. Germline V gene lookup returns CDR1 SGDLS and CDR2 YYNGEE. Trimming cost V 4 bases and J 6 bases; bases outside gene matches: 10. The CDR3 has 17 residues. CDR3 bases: TGTGCCAGCAGCTTTACAGGACTAGCGGGAGTAGGCAATGAGCAGTTCTTC. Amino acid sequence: CASSFTGLAGVGNEQFF.

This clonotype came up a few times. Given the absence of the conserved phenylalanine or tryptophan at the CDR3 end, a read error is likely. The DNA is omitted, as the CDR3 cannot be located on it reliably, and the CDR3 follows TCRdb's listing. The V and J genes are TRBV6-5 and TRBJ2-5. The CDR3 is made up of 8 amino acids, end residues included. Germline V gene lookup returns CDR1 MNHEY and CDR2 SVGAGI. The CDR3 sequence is CASSYSDR.

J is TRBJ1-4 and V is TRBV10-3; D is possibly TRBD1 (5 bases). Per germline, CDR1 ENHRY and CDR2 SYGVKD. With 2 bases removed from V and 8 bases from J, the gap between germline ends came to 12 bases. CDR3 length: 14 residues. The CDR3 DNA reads TGTGCCATCAGTGAGGCTCAGGGATACGAAAAACTGTTTTTT. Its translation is CAISEAQGYEKLFF.

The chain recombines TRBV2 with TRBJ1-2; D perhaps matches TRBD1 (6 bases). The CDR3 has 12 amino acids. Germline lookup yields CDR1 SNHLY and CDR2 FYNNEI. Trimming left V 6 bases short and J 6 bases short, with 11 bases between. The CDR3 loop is CASSEGGDGYTF. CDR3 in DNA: TGTGCCAGCAGCGAGGGGGGGGATGGCTACACCTTC.

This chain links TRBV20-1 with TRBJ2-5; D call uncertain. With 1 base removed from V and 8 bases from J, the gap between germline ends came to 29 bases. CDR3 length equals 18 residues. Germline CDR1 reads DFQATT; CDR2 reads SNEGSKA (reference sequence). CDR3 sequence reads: CSARAPASSQDQIGTQYF. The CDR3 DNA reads TGCAGTGCTAGAGCCCCCGCTTCAAGCCAAGATCAAATCGGCACCCAGTACTTC.

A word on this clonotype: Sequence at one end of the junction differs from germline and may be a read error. CDR3 sequence: CASSYFSSRDRIVGDTIYF. Here the CDR3 DNA reads TGTGCCAGCAGTTACTTCTCGTCCCGGGACAGGATTGTTGGAGACACCATATATTTT. The chain recombines TRBV10-3 with TRBJ1-3; TRBD1 matches at 8 bases. This CDR3 region has 19 residues. Per germline, CDR1 ENHRY and CDR2 SYGVKD.

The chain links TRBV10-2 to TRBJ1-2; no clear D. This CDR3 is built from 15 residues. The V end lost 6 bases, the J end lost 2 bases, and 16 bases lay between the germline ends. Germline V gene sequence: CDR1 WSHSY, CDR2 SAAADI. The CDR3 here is CASRPALSGNYGYTF. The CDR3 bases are TGCGCCAGCAGACCAGCGTTGTCCGGGAACTATGGCTACACCTTC.

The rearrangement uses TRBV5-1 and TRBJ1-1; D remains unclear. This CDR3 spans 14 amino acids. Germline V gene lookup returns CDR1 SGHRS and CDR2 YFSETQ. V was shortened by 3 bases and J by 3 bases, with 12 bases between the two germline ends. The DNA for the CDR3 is TGCGCCAGCAGCTCCGGGGTAGGGCACACTGAAGCTTTCTTT. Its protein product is CASSSGVGHTEAFF.

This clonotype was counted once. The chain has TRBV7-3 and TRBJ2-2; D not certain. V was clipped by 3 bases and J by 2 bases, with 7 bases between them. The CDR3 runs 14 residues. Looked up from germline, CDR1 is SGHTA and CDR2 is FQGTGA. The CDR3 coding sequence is TGTGCCAGCAGCTTCTCACAAAACACCGGGGAGCTGTTTTTT. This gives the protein CASSFSQNTGELFF.